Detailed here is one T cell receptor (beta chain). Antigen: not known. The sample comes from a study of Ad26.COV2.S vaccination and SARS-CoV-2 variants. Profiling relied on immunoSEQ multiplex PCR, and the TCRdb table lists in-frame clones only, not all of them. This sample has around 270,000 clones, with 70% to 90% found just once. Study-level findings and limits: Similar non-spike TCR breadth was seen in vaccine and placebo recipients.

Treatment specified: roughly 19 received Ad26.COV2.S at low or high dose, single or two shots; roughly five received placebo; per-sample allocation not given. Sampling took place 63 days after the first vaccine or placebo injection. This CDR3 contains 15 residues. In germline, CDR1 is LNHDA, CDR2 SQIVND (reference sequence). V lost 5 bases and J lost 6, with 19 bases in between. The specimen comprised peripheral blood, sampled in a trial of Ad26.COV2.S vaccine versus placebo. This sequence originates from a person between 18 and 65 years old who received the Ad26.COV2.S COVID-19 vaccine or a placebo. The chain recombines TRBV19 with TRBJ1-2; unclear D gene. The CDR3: CASSALDTRTNGYTF. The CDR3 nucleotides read TGTGCCAGTAGTGCCTTAGACACACGTACCAATGGCTACACCTTC.